This TCR beta chain was recorded in a study of OX40 agonist ivuxolimab in advanced cancers. Some background on the complete study: The costimulatory receptor OX40 (CD134) was targeted by ivuxolimab, a fully human IgG2 agonistic monoclonal antibody. In the dose-escalation cohort, 82.7% of patients were male, and the mean age was 60 years with a range of roughly 20 to 79. Intravenous ivuxolimab was administered to patients every 2 weeks at six dose levels: 0.01, 0.1, 0.3, 1.5, 3 and 10 mg/kg. Peripheral TCRbeta sequencing was intended to test whether TCR sequence diversity was altered and clonal T-cell expansion was caused by ivuxolimab. Prior anti-PD-1, anti-PD-L1 or anti-CTLA-4 therapy was permitted, and checkpoint inhibitors had been received by around 40% of dose-escalation patients. Partial responses occurred in three dose-escalation patients: two with cutaneous melanoma and one with hepatocellular carcinoma. Among the roughly 54 dose-escalation patients, around 19 had hepatocellular carcinoma, roughly 15 melanoma, 9 renal cell carcinoma and 9 head and neck cancer. The paper covers the monotherapy dose-escalation part of the phase I ivuxolimab trial, which included N of about 50 patients.

Genomic DNA was isolated from the sorted cells so that the TCRbeta CDR3 region could be sequenced. The immunoSEQ Assay was used for sequencing of TCRbeta CDR3 regions. TCRdb obtained this table from immuneACCESS and retained in-frame rearrangements with V and J assigned. These tables miss some clones; where compared with another copy, unresolved V genes account for less than half of the shortfall, and the remainder is unexplained. The table for this sample lists tens of thousands of clones; 87% of them were counted only once. The ten most abundant clones make up about 1.3% of the sample. Here is what the overall study found, with its caveats: After ivuxolimab, expanded clones were on average more numerous among CD8+ T cells than among CD4+ T cells. Low levels of normalized T-cell clonal expansion were also seen in some nonresponding patients. The antigen specificity of the peripheral T cells that underwent clonal expansion was not determined. At doses from 0.1 to 3.0 mg/kg, clonal expansion was seen in both CD4+ and CD8+ blood T cells between baseline and week 6. In the 0.1-3.0 mg/kg groups, partial responders had among the lowest normalized peripheral clonal expansion, particularly in CD8+ T cells.

The cysteine opens and the phenylalanine closes a CDR3 of 17 amino acids. The retained sequence is limited to the CDR3, 51 bases, with the frame set at the first base. In the germline V gene (reference sequence), CDR1 corresponds to LNHDA and CDR2 to SQIVND. At the junction V is shortened by 4 bases and J by 9 bases; bases outside the gene matches: 18. The trial excluded patients who had a history of autoimmune disease or who were on systemic immunosuppression. Peripheral blood for TCR sequencing was drawn from every dose cohort at baseline, at cycle 4 day 1 and at cycle 7 day 1. The samples were drawn from a first-in-human, open-label, multicenter phase I dose-escalation trial of ivuxolimab. The trial enrolled adults with locally advanced or metastatic head and neck squamous cell, hepatocellular, melanoma or renal cell carcinoma. Before TCR sequencing, CD4+ T cells and CD8+ T cells were sorted from peripheral blood as separate populations.

In its sample, this clone was seen a few times. No antigen is known for it. No qualities accompany the bases; no much larger clone lies one base away. The rearrangement joined TRBV19 to TRBJ1-5, and 7 junction bases match TRBD1. This sample comprised CD4+ or CD8+ T cells sorted from blood, obtained in a trial of the OX40 agonist ivuxolimab. The TCR originated in an adult with an advanced solid tumor such as melanoma, head and neck, liver or kidney cancer. DNA sequence: TGTGCCAGTAGTACCCGGGAGGGGGCTCCACAAATGCGGCCCCAGCATTTT. It translates to CASSTREGAPQMRPQHF.